The clone carrying this TCR beta chain was counted between two and nine times. Its antigen remains unknown. These data belong to a study of T cells in localized non-small cell lung cancer. Method: immunoSEQ multiplex PCR; TCRdb's copy keeps in-frame clones and lacks some. This sample carries a few thousand clones, roughly 29% of them seen once, and the ten largest clones take approximately 9.1%. General observations from the study: Heterogeneity cannot be ruled out, as sequencing used one tumor region only. Elevated circulating T cell density in blood was associated with longer overall survival.

The CDR3 is 13 amino acids. V was pared by 4 bases and J by 6 bases, with 10 bases between. CDR1 is SGDLS, CDR2 YYNGEE, per germline. The V call is TRBV9, the J call TRBJ2-2; no definite D call. The receptor's source is a male donor older than 55 with stage I lung adenocarcinoma. The sequencing here drew on lung tumor tissue, taken before any cancer treatment. CDR3 sequence (DNA): TGTGCCAGCAGCCCCCAGAGCTCCGGGGAGCTGTTTTTT. Encoded protein: CASSPQSSGELFF. The full variable domain, its missing parts supplied by reference TRBV9 and TRBJ2-2, is DSGVTQTPKHLITATGQRVTLRCSPRSGDLSVYWYQQSLDQGLQFLIQYYNGEERAKGNILERFSAQQFPDLHSELNLSSLELGDSALYFCASSPQSSGELFFGEGSRLTVL.